Each of the 18 T cell receptor beta chains below was sequenced from the same sample in a study of STAT5B mutations in CD4+ large granular lymphocyte leukemia (dated by TCRdb to between 2021 and 2024). The receptor library was made with the immunoSEQ multiplex PCR assay. Not all clones reach the TCRdb copy of this immuneACCESS table, which keeps in-frame sequences only. Checked studies attribute under half of the gap to unresolved V genes and leave the rest unexplained. This sample holds about 30,000 clones; around three quarters were observed only once. Together, the top ten hold around 2% of the sample. Sequencing input: CD4+ T cells from blood buffy coats. The origin of the receptors is a human donor in good health.

The chain joins TRBV30 to TRBJ1-2; no firm D call. This CDR3 has 12 residues. The V gene's germline CDR1 is GTSNPN and CDR2 SVGIG (reference sequence). Deletions cut 1 base from V and 4 bases from J, with 7 bases between. The CDR3 bases are TGTGCCTGGAGTGGCGGTTTCTATGGCTACACCTTC. It yields the protein CAWSGGFYGYTF.

The V and J genes are TRBV9 and TRBJ2-7, with D possibly TRBD1 on 6 matching bases. This CDR3 is 14 amino acids long. V was shortened by 4 bases and J by 0 bases, with 11 bases between the two germline ends. The germline V gene has CDR1 SGDLS and CDR2 YYNGEE. The CDR3, as DNA: TGTGCCAGCAGCTTCCGGGACAACTCCTACGAGCAGTACTTC. Protein: CASSFRDNSYEQYF.

Concerning this clone itself: Because the CDR3's place on the DNA is in doubt, the DNA is left out and the CDR3 is given as listed by TCRdb. CDR3 in amino acids: CASSELSGPPGNTIYF. The J gene is TRBJ1-3, the V gene TRBV18. The CDR3 has 16 amino acids, counting both end residues. CDR1 is KGHSH and CDR2 is LQKENI in the germline V gene.

V gene TRBV7-8 combines with J gene TRBJ1-2; 10 positions match TRBD1. The CDR3 is 14 amino acids. Germline V gene lookup returns CDR1 SGHVS and CDR2 FQNEAQ. The V segment lost 1 base and the J segment 4 bases; nucleotides outside the gene matches: 0. CDR3 DNA: TGTGCCAGCAGCTTAGGGGACAGGGGCTATGGCTACACCTTC. Translated, it gives CASSLGDRGYGYTF.

The chain links TRBV30 to TRBJ2-1; 11 bases are a match to TRBD2. Germline V lookup: CDR1 GTSNPN, CDR2 SVGIG (reference sequence). This CDR3 spans 16 amino acids. V shed 0 bases and J 4 bases; nucleotides not matched to a gene: 5. DNA for the CDR3: TGTGCCTGGAGTGTATTTAGGACTAGCGGGTACAATGAGCAGTTCTTC. This sequence encodes CAWSVFRTSGYNEQFF. The complete variable domain, with remaining parts taken from reference TRBV30 and TRBJ2-1, reads SQTIHQWPATLVQPVGSPLSLECTVEGTSNPNLYWYRQAAGRGLQLLFYSVGIGQISSEVPQNLSASRPQDRQFILSSKKLLLSDSGFYLCAWSVFRTSGYNEQFFGPGTRLTVL.

A few counts support this clone. The chain is built from TRBV5-1 and TRBJ1-2; D call uncertain. The CDR3 is 15 amino acids. V dropped 0 bases and J dropped 2 bases, with 11 bases sitting between them. Germline V lookup: CDR1 SGHRS, CDR2 YFSETQ. The DNA of the CDR3 is TGCGCCAGCAGCTTGGATGGCACCCTAAACTATGGCTACACCTTC. As protein: CASSLDGTLNYGYTF.

In its sample, this clone was seen once. The V gene is TRBV2, the J gene TRBJ2-5; unclear D gene. The CDR3 sequence is 13 residues long. Trimming removed 7 bases at V and 1 base at J, with 10 bases between. Germline V CDR1 and CDR2: SNHLY, FYNNEI. The CDR3 region is CASNQEFQETQYF. CDR3 in DNA: TGTGCCAGCAACCAAGAGTTCCAAGAGACCCAGTACTTC.

This sequence joins TRBV2 and TRBJ2-2, with 10 nucleotides matching TRBD1. There are 15 residues in the CDR3. Germline CDR1 and CDR2: SNHLY and FYNNEI. Unmatched junction bases numbered 2, after V lost 6 bases and J lost 1 base. Here the CDR3 DNA reads TGTGCCAGCAGAAGGACAGGGGGGAACACCGGGGAGCTGTTTTTT. Translating gives CASRRTGGNTGELFF.

This rearrangement joins TRBV4-2 to TRBJ1-2, with D possibly matching TRBD1 (6 bases). CDR1 is LGHNA, CDR2 YNFKEQ, per germline. The CDR3 is 12 residues long. V was shortened by 6 bases and J by 8 bases, with 13 bases between the two germline ends. Here the CDR3 reads CASRNKGEGYTF. CDR3 sequence (DNA): TGTGCCAGCAGGAATAAGGGGGAAGGCTACACCTTC.

The CDR3 protein is CASSGNPRNTEAFF. CDR3 coding DNA: TGTGCCAGCAGCGGGAACCCCAGGAACACTGAAGCTTTCTTT. The chain couples TRBV7-9 to TRBJ1-1; D remains ambiguous. This CDR3 has 14 amino acids. Trimming removed 5 bases from V and 1 base from J, with 11 bases in between. The germline CDR1 and CDR2 sequences are SEHNR and FQNEAQ (reference sequence).

The chain's CDR3 is CASTSPPAYEQYF. The CDR3 nucleotides are TGTGCCAGCACCTCTCCCCCAGCCTACGAGCAGTACTTC. The gene calls are TRBV28 and TRBJ2-7; D remains unclear. CDR3 length: 13 amino acids. V lost 7 bases and J lost 2, with 12 bases in between. CDR1 MDHEN and CDR2 SYDVKM come from the germline V gene.

The CDR3 region has the DNA TGTGCCATCAGTGAGCGCACGACAGGGACCTACGAGCAGTACTTC. It yields the protein CAISERTTGTYEQYF. V gene TRBV10-3 combines with J gene TRBJ2-7; 7 positions match TRBD1. Trimming took 2 bases from V and 2 from J; bases not matched to a gene: 6. CDR1 and CDR2 from the germline V gene are ENHRY and SYGVKD. This CDR3 region has 15 residues.

The V gene is TRBV20-1, the J gene TRBJ2-1; TRBD1 or TRBD2 may be the D gene (5 bases each). The V end lost 4 bases, the J end lost 12 bases, and 10 bases lay between the germline ends. Germline V gene data show CDR1 as DFQATT and CDR2 as SNEGSKA (reference sequence). The CDR3 is 10 residues long. The CDR3 DNA sequence: TGCAGTGCTATATACGGGACGCAGTTCTTC. Protein: CSAIYGTQFF.

This sequence joins TRBV6-5 and TRBJ1-2; D is ambiguous. CDR3 size: 11 residues. V shed 8 bases and J shed 7 bases, with 11 bases lying between them. CDR1 is MNHEY, CDR2 SVGAGI, per germline. In DNA form, the CDR3 reads TGTGCCAGCCGACGGAGAGGTGGCTACACCTTC. Amino acid sequence: CASRRRGGYTF.

The genes are TRBV19 and TRBJ2-3, with 9 bases identical to TRBD2. Per the germline V gene, CDR1 is LNHDA and CDR2 is SQIVND (reference sequence). The V segment lost 10 bases and the J segment 6 bases; nucleotides outside the gene matches: 11. CDR3 length: 14 amino acids. CDR3 coding DNA: TGTGCCACCATGGGTCAGCGGGGGGTCGATACGCAGTATTTT. This sequence encodes CATMGQRGVDTQYF.

This rearrangement joins TRBV5-1 to TRBJ2-7; TRBD1 aligns across 8 bases. From germline, CDR1 is SGHRS and CDR2 YFSETQ. With 8 bases clipped from V and 2 bases from J, the junction kept 9 bases outside the gene matches. The CDR3 sequence is 14 residues long. The chain's CDR3 is CASHLGQGAYEQYF. CDR3 nucleotides: TGCGCCAGTCACCTCGGACAGGGAGCCTACGAGCAGTACTTC.

This rearrangement joins TRBV19 to TRBJ2-5; 14 bases agree with TRBD2. This CDR3 is built from 19 residues. Germline loops: CDR1 LNHDA, CDR2 SQIVND (reference sequence). With 4 bases clipped from V and 5 bases from J, the junction kept 15 bases outside the gene matches. CDR3 DNA sequence: TGTGCCAGTAGTAGGACTAGCGGGGGGTTTACCCCTCTCCAGGAGACCCAGTACTTC. This translates into CASSRTSGGFTPLQETQYF. Filled out from reference TRBV19 and TRBJ2-5, the complete variable domain reads DGGITQSPKYLFRKEGQNVTLSCEQNLNHDAMYWYRQDPGQGLRLIYYSQIVNDFQKGDIAEGYSVSREKKESFPLTVTSAQKNPTAFYLCASSRTSGGFTPLQETQYFGPGTRLLVL.

The rearrangement uses TRBV7-9 and TRBJ2-2, with a tentative D call TRBD2 (6 bases). This CDR3 is 15 amino acids long. Trimming shortened V by 8 bases and J by 0 bases, and 13 bases separated the two germline ends. CDR1 SEHNR and CDR2 FQNEAQ come from the germline V gene (reference sequence). The CDR3 DNA is TGTGCCAGCGGATACGGCGGGGCGAACACCGGGGAGCTGTTTTTT. It translates to CASGYGGANTGELFF. The complete variable domain, with remaining parts taken from reference TRBV7-9 and TRBJ2-2, reads DTGVSQNPRHKITKRGQNVTFRCDPISEHNRLYWYRQTLGQGPEFLTYFQNEAQLEKSRLLSDRFSAERPKGSFSTLEIQRTEQGDSAMYLCASGYGGANTGELFFGEGSRLTVL.